This T cell receptor beta chain was identified during a study of identical twins. TCRdb reprocessed the 5' RACE reads via MiXCR and lists one record per CDR3 protein. The sample yields 1.5 million to 2 million distinct CDR3 sequences, about 31% seen once. Germline V gene sequence: CDR1 MNHNY, CDR2 SVGAGI (reference sequence). The trim removed 0 bases at V and 6 bases at J, leaving 4 bases unmatched. The CDR3 is 15 amino acids. The genes are TRBV6-6 and TRBJ1-5; 8 bases are shared with TRBD1. This TCR was recovered from a newborn girl in good health. Sample: cord blood. CDR3 sequence reads: CASSYSGQGSQPQHF. In nucleotides, the CDR3 is TGTGCCAGCAGTTACTCCGGACAGGGCAGTCAGCCCCAGCATTTT.